This T cell receptor (beta chain) appears in the sequencing data of a study of early T cells in non-severe SARS-CoV-2 infection. Study summary: The input, bulk RNA from unsorted whole blood, was sequenced, and chains were unpaired.

Germline CDR1 and CDR2: SQVTM and ANQGSEA. This CDR3 region has 16 residues. V lost 5 bases to trimming and J lost 0 bases, with 16 bases between them. This clonotype was seen repeatedly, ten times or more. What it binds is not known. Study-level results: Anti-spike CD8 responses were favored in VDJdb matching, and private and CD4 specificities were missed.

Tagging with unique molecular identifiers was applied to individual cDNA molecules. Via MiXCR, TCRdb re-called the 5' RACE reads, giving one row per CDR3 protein. The sample has about 25,000 distinct CDR3 sequences, about 4.6% seen once. The rearrangement joins TRBV29-1 to TRBJ2-2; TRBD1 or TRBD2 may be the D gene (5 bases each). Sequencing was performed on whole blood. The TCR sequence derives from an adult who was a healthcare worker with PCR-confirmed SARS-CoV-2 infection or an uninfected control (not recorded which). CDR3 DNA sequence: TGCAGCGTTCTAGTCGGGGCCGCTTCGAACACCGGGGAGCTGTTTTTT. It encodes CSVLVGAASNTGELFF.